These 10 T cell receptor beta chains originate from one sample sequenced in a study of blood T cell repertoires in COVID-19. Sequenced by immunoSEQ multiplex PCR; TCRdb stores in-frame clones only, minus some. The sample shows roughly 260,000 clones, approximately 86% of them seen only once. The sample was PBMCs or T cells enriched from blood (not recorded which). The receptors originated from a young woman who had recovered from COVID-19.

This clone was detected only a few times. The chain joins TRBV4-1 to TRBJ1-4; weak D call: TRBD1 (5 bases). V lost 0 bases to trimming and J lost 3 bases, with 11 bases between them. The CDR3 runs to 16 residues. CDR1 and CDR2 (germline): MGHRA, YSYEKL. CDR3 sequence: CASSQDSAGANEKLFF. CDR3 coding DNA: TGCGCCAGCAGCCAAGATTCGGCGGGGGCTAATGAAAAACTGTTTTTT.

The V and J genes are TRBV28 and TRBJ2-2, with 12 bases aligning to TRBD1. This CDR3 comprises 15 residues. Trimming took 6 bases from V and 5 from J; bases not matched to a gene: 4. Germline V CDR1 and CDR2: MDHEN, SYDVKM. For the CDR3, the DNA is TGTGCCAGCAGCGGGACAGGGGGCTGGACCGGGGAGCTGTTTTTT. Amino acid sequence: CASSGTGGWTGELFF.

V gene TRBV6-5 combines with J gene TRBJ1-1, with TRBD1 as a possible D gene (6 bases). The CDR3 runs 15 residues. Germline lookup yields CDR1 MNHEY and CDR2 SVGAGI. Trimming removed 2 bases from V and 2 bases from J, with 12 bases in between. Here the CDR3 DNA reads TGTGCCAGCAGTTACATCCGGGACACCAACACTGAAGCTTTCTTT. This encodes CASSYIRDTNTEAFF.

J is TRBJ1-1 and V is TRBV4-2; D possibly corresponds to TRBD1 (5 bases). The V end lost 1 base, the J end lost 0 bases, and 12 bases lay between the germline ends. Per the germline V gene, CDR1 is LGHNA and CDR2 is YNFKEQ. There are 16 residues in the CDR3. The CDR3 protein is CASSQVGGTVNTEAFF. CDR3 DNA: TGTGCCAGCAGCCAAGTCGGAGGGACCGTGAACACTGAAGCTTTCTTT.

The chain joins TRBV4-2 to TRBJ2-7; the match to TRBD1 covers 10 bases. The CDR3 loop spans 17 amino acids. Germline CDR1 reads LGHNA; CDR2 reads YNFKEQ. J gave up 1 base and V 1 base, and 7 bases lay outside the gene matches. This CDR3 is CASSQVSPGQGSYEQYF. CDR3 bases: TGTGCCAGCAGCCAAGTTTCCCCGGGACAGGGGTCCTACGAGCAGTACTTC.

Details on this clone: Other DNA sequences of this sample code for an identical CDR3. CDR3 nucleotides: TGCGCCAGCAGCCAAGTTGGTGGTCGAGATCAAGAGACCCAGTACTTC. Translated, it gives CASSQVGGRDQETQYF. This chain joins TRBV4-1 and TRBJ2-5, with no clear D. Germline CDR1 reads MGHRA; CDR2 reads YSYEKL. This CDR3 region has 16 residues. Deletions cut 1 base from V and 2 bases from J, with 14 bases between.

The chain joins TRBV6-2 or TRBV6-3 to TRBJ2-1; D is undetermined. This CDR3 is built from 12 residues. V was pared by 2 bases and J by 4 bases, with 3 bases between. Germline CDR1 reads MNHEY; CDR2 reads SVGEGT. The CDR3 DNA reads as TGTGCCAGCAGTTACGAGTACAATGAGCAGTTCTTC. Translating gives CASSYEYNEQFF.

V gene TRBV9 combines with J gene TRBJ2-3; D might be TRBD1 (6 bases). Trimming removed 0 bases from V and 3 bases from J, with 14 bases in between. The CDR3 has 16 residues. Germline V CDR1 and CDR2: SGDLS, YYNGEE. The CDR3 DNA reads TGTGCCAGCAGCGTAGCCGGACAGATGAGTACAGATACGCAGTATTTT. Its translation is CASSVAGQMSTDTQYF.

The CDR3 DNA sequence: TGTGCCAGCAGCCCGTCGGCGGGAGCGTTAGATACGCAGTATTTT. It translates to CASSPSAGALDTQYF. The V call is TRBV5-4, the J call TRBJ2-3; 7 bases agree with TRBD2. The V gene end was trimmed by 4 bases and the J gene end by 5 bases; junction bases not matched to a gene: 10. CDR3 length: 15 amino acids. Germline V gives CDR1 SGHNT, CDR2 YYREEE (reference sequence).

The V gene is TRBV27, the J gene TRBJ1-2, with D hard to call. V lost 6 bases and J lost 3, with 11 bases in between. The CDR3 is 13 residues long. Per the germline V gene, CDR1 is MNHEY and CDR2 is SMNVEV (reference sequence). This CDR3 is CASSHDTDYGYTF. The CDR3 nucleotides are TGTGCCAGCAGCCACGACACTGACTATGGCTACACCTTC.